The 23 T cell receptor beta chains in this list originate from one sample, sequenced in a study of blood T cell repertoires in COVID-19. Here immunoSEQ multiplex PCR was the method, and the copy in TCRdb shows in-frame clones only, minus some. The profile shows 97,000 or so clones, 70% to 80% of them singletons. Sequences were obtained from peripheral blood. The receptors here all came from a man between 60 and 75 years old with active or convalescent COVID-19.

The chain recombines TRBV5-1 with TRBJ1-5; a weak D match, TRBD1 (6 bases). The germline V gene encodes CDR1 SGHRS and CDR2 YFSETQ. CDR3 length: 16 amino acids. The ends were cut back, 2 bases at V and 2 bases at J, with 14 bases in the middle. The CDR3 region is CASSLTGLEGNQPQHF. The CDR3 DNA sequence: TGCGCCAGCAGCTTAACAGGGCTCGAGGGCAATCAGCCCCAGCATTTT. Full variable domain (missing parts from reference TRBV5-1 and TRBJ1-5): KAGVTQTPRYLIKTRGQQVTLSCSPISGHRSVSWYQQTPGQGLQFLFEYFSETQRNKGNFPGRFSGRQFSNSRSEMNVSTLELGDSALYLCASSLTGLEGNQPQHFGDGTRLSIL.

V is TRBV15 and J is TRBJ1-1; weak D call: TRBD1 (5 bases). The CDR3 totals 14 residues. Looked up from germline, CDR1 is LNHNV and CDR2 is YYDKDF (reference sequence). The germline V and J ends were trimmed by 1 base and 4 bases, with 10 bases remaining between them. CDR3 loop: CATSRGGGATEAFF. CDR3 in DNA: TGTGCCACCAGCAGAGGTGGAGGGGCCACTGAAGCTTTCTTT.

The genes are TRBV11-2 and TRBJ2-5; 8 bases match TRBD2. From germline, CDR1 is SGHAT and CDR2 FQNNGV. The CDR3 has 18 residues. V dropped 4 bases and J dropped 2; count of bases not matched to a gene: 15. The CDR3 sequence: CASSSPPGASGPQETQYF. The CDR3 DNA is TGTGCCAGCAGCTCTCCCCCGGGAGCTAGCGGGCCTCAAGAGACCCAGTACTTC.

CDR3 in amino acids: CASSHGLAGVHTGELFF. DNA of the CDR3: TGTGCCAGCAGCCACGGACTAGCGGGAGTGCACACCGGGGAGCTGTTTTTT. The chain couples TRBV6-2 or TRBV6-3 to TRBJ2-2; TRBD2 matches 13 bases. After removal of 6 bases from V and 3 bases from J, the junction contained 7 bases not matched to a gene. The length of the CDR3 is 17 residues. In germline, CDR1 is MNHEY, CDR2 SVGEGT.

The genes are TRBV19 and TRBJ1-1; D may be TRBD1 (6 bases). This CDR3 spans 16 amino acids. Trimming cost V 3 bases and J 1 base, with 15 bases left between them. Looked up from germline, CDR1 is LNHDA and CDR2 is SQIVND (reference sequence). The CDR3 protein is CASSIGGAGTNTEAFF. As DNA, the CDR3 is TGTGCCAGTAGTATTGGGGGGGCAGGGACGAACACTGAAGCTTTCTTT.

This sequence joins TRBV21-1 and TRBJ2-3; the table's D call of TRBD2 was not tested on the DNA. TRBV21-1 is designated a pseudogene. CDR3 length: 14 amino acids. The CDR3 sequence: CASSKARGGGTQYF. The DNA for the CDR3 is TGTGCCAGCAGCAAAGCGCGCGGGGGCGGTACGCAGTATTTT.

The count of this clone is one. This chain links TRBV29-1 with TRBJ1-2, with D unclear. Germline V gene sequence: CDR1 SQVTM, CDR2 ANQGSEA. The CDR3 totals 12 residues. V lost 4 bases, J lost 4 bases, and 10 bases lay in between. This CDR3 reads CSVVQSVYGYTF. The CDR3 nucleotides read TGCAGCGTTGTCCAGTCCGTCTATGGCTACACCTTC. The full variable domain, in which reference TRBV29-1 and TRBJ1-2 provide the parts outside the CDR3, is SAVISQKPSRDICQRGTSLTIQCQVDSQVTMMFWYRQQPGQSLTLIATANQGSEATYESGFVIDKFPISRPNLTFSTLTVSNMSPEDSSIYLCSVVQSVYGYTFGSGTRLTVV.

This sequence joins TRBV9 and TRBJ1-3; a possible D gene is TRBD1 (5 bases). Germline loops: CDR1 SGDLS, CDR2 YYNGEE. The V end lost 4 bases, the J end lost 0 bases, and 14 bases lay between the germline ends. The CDR3 is 16 residues long. CDR3 loop: CASSSNTGFSGNTIYF. DNA for the CDR3: TGTGCCAGCAGCTCAAACACAGGATTCTCTGGAAACACCATATATTTT.

The chain employs TRBV5-1 and TRBJ1-4; 7 bases line up with TRBD1. The length of the CDR3 is 14 residues. V lost 4 bases to trimming and J lost 4 bases; unmatched junction nucleotides: 4. Per the germline V gene, CDR1 is SGHRS and CDR2 is YFSETQ. In DNA form, the CDR3 reads TGCGCCAGCAGCCTCGACAGGGTTAATGAAAAACTGTTTTTT. Its protein product is CASSLDRVNEKLFF.

V usage is TRBV29-1 and J usage is TRBJ1-1; TRBD1 aligns across 11 bases. From germline, CDR1 is SQVTM and CDR2 ANQGSEA. With 7 bases clipped from V and 5 bases from J, the junction kept 6 bases outside the gene matches. The CDR3 totals 13 residues. Written as DNA, the CDR3 is TGCAGCGGCGGACAGGGGGCGCGTACTGAAGCTTTCTTT. Translation: CSGGQGARTEAFF.

The rearrangement joins TRBV6-5 to TRBJ2-7, with TRBD1 matching 7 bases. The junction had 10 bases not matched to a gene; V was cut back by 5 bases and J by 3 bases. This CDR3 has 15 residues. Germline V gene lookup returns CDR1 MNHEY and CDR2 SVGAGI. CDR3 amino acids: CASSTDRRGHYEQYV. The CDR3 DNA reads as TGTGCCAGCAGTACGGACAGGCGAGGACACTACGAGCAGTACGTC.

The chain joins TRBV6-2 or TRBV6-3 to TRBJ2-3, with D perhaps TRBD2 (6 bases). This CDR3 spans 15 amino acids. The germline V gene encodes CDR1 MNHEY and CDR2 SVGEGT. The germline V and J ends were trimmed by 6 bases and 0 bases, with 13 bases remaining between them. In DNA form, the CDR3 reads TGTGCCAGCAGCCGCTGGGGGGTAAGCACAGATACGCAGTATTTT. Translation: CASSRWGVSTDTQYF.

The chain uses TRBV5-4 and TRBJ1-1; the match to TRBD1 covers 7 bases. V lost 2 bases and J lost 4; bases outside the gene matches: 5. CDR1 and CDR2 (germline): SGHNT, YYREEE (reference sequence). This CDR3 region has 14 residues. The DNA for the CDR3 is TGTGCCAGCAGCTTAAAGGGGGCAGGCACTGAAGCTTTCTTT. The encoded protein is CASSLKGAGTEAFF.

The rearrangement joins TRBV30 to TRBJ1-6, with a possible D match to TRBD1 (6 bases). The CDR3 covers 17 residues. From germline, CDR1 is GTSNPN and CDR2 SVGIG (reference sequence). Trimming cost V 3 bases and J 5 bases, with 20 bases left between them. In DNA form, the CDR3 reads TGTGCCTGGAGGGGGGGGCTTCGGCAGGGGAATAATTCACCCCTCCACTTT. Amino acids: CAWRGGLRQGNNSPLHF.

This clone was found once. V is TRBV3-1 (or the pseudogene TRBV3-2) and J is TRBJ2-7; unclear D gene. Trimming left V 5 bases short and J 3 bases short, with 11 bases between. CDR3 size: 13 residues. The germline V gene encodes CDR1 LGHDT and CDR2 YNNKEL (reference sequence). The CDR3 region is CASSSFLFYEQYF. The CDR3 bases are TGTGCCAGCAGCTCTTTCCTATTCTACGAGCAGTACTTC.

This chain connects TRBV7-8 to TRBJ2-7, with 7 bases that match TRBD2. This CDR3 contains 15 residues. V lost 5 bases to trimming and J lost 4 bases; unmatched junction nucleotides: 11. Germline-derived CDR1 and CDR2 are SGHVS and FQNEAQ. Here the CDR3 reads CASSRFGASGYEQYF. DNA for the CDR3: TGTGCCAGCAGCAGATTTGGAGCTAGCGGATACGAGCAGTACTTC.

This clone was seen once. The chain carries TRBV11-1 and TRBJ2-7; 7 bases are shared with TRBD1. The V gene end was trimmed by 5 bases and the J gene end by 4 bases; junction bases not matched to a gene: 8. The CDR3 runs 14 residues. CDR1 SGHAT and CDR2 FQDESV come from the germline V gene (reference sequence). The CDR3 region has the DNA TGTGCCAGCAGCGGGGACAGCTCAACTTACGAGCAGTACTTC. Its protein product is CASSGDSSTYEQYF.

The CDR3: CASSKKLQVNTEAFF. In DNA form, the CDR3 reads TGTGCCAGCAGCAAAAAATTACAGGTCAACACTGAAGCTTTCTTT. The chain uses TRBV21-1 and TRBJ1-1; TRBD1 was called by the table and not checked on the DNA. TRBV21-1 counts as a pseudogene. CDR3 length: 15 residues.

This clone was seen a single time. This chain joins TRBV5-6 and TRBJ1-5; no definite D call. The V and J ends lost 2 bases and 5 bases respectively, with 8 bases between them. CDR3 length equals 13 residues. CDR1 and CDR2 (germline): SGHDT, YYEEEE. In DNA, the CDR3 is TGTGCCAGCAGCTTCGGTCCCCATCAGCCCCAGCATTTT. Residues: CASSFGPHQPQHF. Filled out from reference TRBV5-6 and TRBJ1-5, the complete variable domain reads DAGVTQSPTHLIKTRGQQVTLRCSPKSGHDTVSWYQQALGQGPQFIFQYYEEEERQRGNFPDRFSGHQFPNYSSELNVNALLLGDSALYLCASSFGPHQPQHFGDGTRLSIL.

This rearrangement joins TRBV4-1 to TRBJ2-3; D may be TRBD1 (5 bases). V shed 3 bases and J shed 5 bases, with 18 bases lying between them. CDR1 is MGHRA and CDR2 is YSYEKL in the germline V gene. The CDR3 runs 16 residues. The DNA of the CDR3 is TGCGCCAGCAGCCAGGGGCAGGGTCGTGCAGGAGATACGCAGTATTTT. It codes for CASSQGQGRAGDTQYF.

In this sample, this clone turned up many times. The chain has TRBV19 and TRBJ1-1; no clear D. The CDR3 has 16 residues. Germline V gene lookup returns CDR1 LNHDA and CDR2 SQIVND (reference sequence). Trimming removed 9 bases at V and 2 bases at J, with 22 bases between. The CDR3 nucleotides read TGTGCCAGCCACCCACCGGGAACAGCGAAAAACACTGAAGCTTTCTTT. This translates into CASHPPGTAKNTEAFF.

The chain joins TRBV5-1 to TRBJ2-5; 8 bases are a match to TRBD2. Germline loops: CDR1 SGHRS, CDR2 YFSETQ. J was trimmed by 0 bases and V by 4 bases; bases with no gene match: 2. The CDR3 is 14 residues long. The CDR3 is CASSGGRYQETQYF. The CDR3 DNA reads as TGCGCCAGCAGCGGCGGGAGGTACCAAGAGACCCAGTACTTC.

The chain employs TRBV10-2 and TRBJ2-1, with TRBD2 matching 9 bases. The length of the CDR3 is 19 residues. Germline loops: CDR1 WSHSY, CDR2 SAAADI. V lost 3 bases and J lost 0; bases outside the gene matches: 12. CDR3 coding DNA: TGCGCCAGCAGTGAAGGGGGAGTAGCGGGGGCCTCCTCCTACAATGAGCAGTTCTTC. As protein: CASSEGGVAGASSYNEQFF.